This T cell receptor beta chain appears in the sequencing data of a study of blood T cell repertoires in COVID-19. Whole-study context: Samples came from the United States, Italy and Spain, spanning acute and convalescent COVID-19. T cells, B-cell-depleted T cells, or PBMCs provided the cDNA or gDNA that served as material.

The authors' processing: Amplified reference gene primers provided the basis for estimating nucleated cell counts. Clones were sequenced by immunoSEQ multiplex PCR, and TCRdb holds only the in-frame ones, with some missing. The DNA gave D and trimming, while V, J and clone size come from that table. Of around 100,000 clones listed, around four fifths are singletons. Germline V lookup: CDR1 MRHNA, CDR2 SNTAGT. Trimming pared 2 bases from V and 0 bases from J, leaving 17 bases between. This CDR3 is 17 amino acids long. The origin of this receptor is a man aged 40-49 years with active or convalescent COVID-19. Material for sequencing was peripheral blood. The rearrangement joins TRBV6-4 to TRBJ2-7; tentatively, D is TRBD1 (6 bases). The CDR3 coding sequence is TGTGCCAGCAGTGACCAGATACCGGGACATTGCTCCTACGAGCAGTACTTC. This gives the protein CASSDQIPGHCSYEQYF.